This passage covers 24 T cell receptor beta chains from one sample sequenced in a study of T cells in Graves' hyperthyroidism and ophthalmopathy. Authors of the study amplified TCR beta CDR3 regions from RNA transcripts. When the TCR CDR3 underwent first-round RT-PCR, the HTBI primer set was used. TCRdb fed the multiplex PCR reads into MiXCR, producing one record per CDR3 protein. This repertoire shows 400,000 to 600,000 distinct CDR3 sequences, roughly 20% found once; its top ten account for about 26%. Sequenced sample: blood. Receptors were obtained from a man aged 18-30 years with Graves' hyperthyroidism.

The chain has TRBV3-1 and TRBJ2-7; unclear D gene. Deletions cut 1 base from V and 4 bases from J, with 11 bases between. CDR3 length: 14 residues. Per the germline V gene, CDR1 is LGHDT and CDR2 is YNNKEL (reference sequence). CDR3 loop: CASSQVATKYEQYF. As DNA, the CDR3 is TGTGCCAGCAGCCAAGTGGCGACAAAGTACGAGCAGTACTTC.

This clonotype was seen repeatedly, ten times or more. The gene calls are TRBV9 and TRBJ1-1; no clear D gene. CDR1 SGDLS and CDR2 YYNGEE come from the germline V gene. The CDR3 is 14 amino acids. The V end lost 3 bases, the J end lost 1 base, and 10 bases lay between the germline ends. CDR3 coding DNA: TGTGCCAGCAGCGCATCCTCACAGAACACTGAAGCTTTCTTT. Amino acid sequence: CASSASSQNTEAFF.

This clonotype came up once. CDR3 DNA sequence: TGTGCTATCAGCTCTCTCGGGACTAGCGGTTGGTACCAAGAGACCCAGTACTTC. It specifies CAISSLGTSGWYQETQYF. The gene calls are TRBV12-3 or TRBV12-4 and TRBJ2-5; 11 bases agree with TRBD2. This CDR3 region has 18 residues.

This clonotype was detected only a few times. The gene calls are TRBV11-1 and TRBJ2-7, with a possible D match to TRBD1 (6 bases). The CDR3 has 16 residues. In germline, CDR1 is SGHAT, CDR2 FQDESV (reference sequence). V lost 5 bases, J lost 6 bases, and 23 bases lay in between. This chain's CDR3 is CASSTPRDTLNPEQYF. The DNA for the CDR3 is TGTGCCAGCAGCACCCCCCGGGACACCCTAAACCCCGAGCAGTACTTC. Full variable domain (missing parts from reference TRBV11-1 and TRBJ2-7): EAEVAQSPRYKITEKSQAVAFWCDPISGHATLYWYRQILGQGPELLVQFQDESVVDDSQLPKDRFSAERLKGVDSTLKIQPAELGDSAMYLCASSTPRDTLNPEQYFGPGTRLTVT.

At least ten counts were recorded for this clonotype. The chain joins TRBV6-2 or TRBV6-3 to TRBJ1-2; D gene unclear. V was trimmed by 0 bases and J by 5 bases, leaving 13 bases between them. The germline CDR1 and CDR2 sequences are MNHEY and SVGEGT. The CDR3 length is 15 residues. The CDR3 region has the DNA TGTGCCAGCAGTTACTCGACGGCCGCCGCGTATGGCTACACCTTC. This encodes CASSYSTAAAYGYTF.

This clonotype was counted ten times or more. V is TRBV11-2 and J is TRBJ2-4; D possibly corresponds to TRBD2 (5 bases). There are 16 residues in the CDR3. Germline V gene data show CDR1 as SGHAT and CDR2 as FQNNGV. Trimming shortened V by 2 bases and J by 0 bases, and 11 bases separated the two germline ends. The CDR3 protein is CASSLTSPAAKNIQYF. DNA for the CDR3: TGTGCCAGCAGCTTAACTAGTCCGGCAGCCAAAAACATTCAGTACTTC.

This clonotype has just a few counts. This chain links TRBV6-5 with TRBJ2-2; D gene unclear. Germline V lookup: CDR1 MNHEY, CDR2 SVGAGI. V dropped 1 base and J dropped 3 bases, with 6 bases sitting between them. The CDR3 contains 14 residues. The CDR3 DNA follows: TGTGCCAGCAGTTACTATGGGGACACCGGGGAGCTGTTTTTT. It yields the protein CASSYYGDTGELFF.

This clonotype was counted ten times or more. This may come from a read error, since a much larger clone is one base off. The V and J genes are TRBV12-3 or TRBV12-4 and TRBJ1-1, with D possibly being TRBD1 (5 bases). V was shortened by 8 bases and J by 3 bases, with 10 bases between the two germline ends. The CDR3 runs to 12 residues. CDR3 sequence (DNA): TGTGCCAGCGGTCCAGGGTACACTGAAGCTTTCTTT. This gives the protein CASGPGYTEAFF.

This clonotype was seen ten or more times. J is TRBJ1-5 and V is TRBV12-3 or TRBV12-4, with TRBD1 matching 12 bases. Unmatched junction bases numbered 7, after V lost 7 bases and J lost 3 bases. The CDR3 contains 16 residues. The DNA of the CDR3 is TGTGCCAGCATGGGACAGGGGGCTGAGTTCAATCAGCCCCAGCATTTT. Its translation: CASMGQGAEFNQPQHF.

This clonotype was seen many times. The V and J genes are TRBV30 and TRBJ2-7; maybe TRBD2 (7 bases). Between the trimmed V and J ends, which lost 3 bases and 6 bases, there was a span of 12 bases. Germline-derived CDR1 and CDR2 are GTSNPN and SVGIG (reference sequence). This CDR3 is built from 12 residues. This chain's CDR3 is CAWSGGPSEQYF. CDR3 bases: TGTGCCTGGAGCGGGGGGCCGAGCGAGCAGTACTTC.

This clonotype was seen many times. The V gene is TRBV27, the J gene TRBJ2-7, with D tentatively TRBD1 or TRBD2 (5 bases each). V was cut by 5 bases and J by 0 bases, with 11 bases left in between. Germline V gene lookup returns CDR1 MNHEY and CDR2 SMNVEV (reference sequence). The CDR3 extends over 14 amino acids. CDR3 in amino acids: CASSQRGLSYEQYF. The DNA of the CDR3 is TGTGCCAGCAGTCAACGGGGCCTCTCCTACGAGCAGTACTTC.

The rearrangement uses TRBV28 and TRBJ1-2; D might be TRBD1 (5 bases). The CDR3 loop spans 16 amino acids. The V end lost 2 bases, the J end lost 8 bases, and 21 bases lay between the germline ends. Germline lookup yields CDR1 MDHEN and CDR2 SYDVKM. CDR3 sequence (DNA): TGTGCCAGCAGTTTAGAAGGGACGACCACCCTGGCGGGCTACACCTTC. This translates into CASSLEGTTTLAGYTF.

This clonotype was detected many times. The V gene is TRBV19, the J gene TRBJ1-2, with D perhaps TRBD1 (6 bases). Trimming removed 9 bases at V and 2 bases at J, with 10 bases between. Germline V gene data show CDR1 as LNHDA and CDR2 as SQIVND (reference sequence). The CDR3 is 12 amino acids. In nucleotides, the CDR3 is TGTGCCAGCGAACAGGGAAACTATGGCTACACCTTC. Its translation: CASEQGNYGYTF.

There are many counts of this clonotype. This sequence joins TRBV6-2 or TRBV6-3 and TRBJ2-6; the match to TRBD1 covers 7 bases. Germline CDR1 is MNHEY and CDR2 is SVGEGT. V was clipped by 6 bases and J by 0 bases; unmatched bases: 14. CDR3 length equals 19 residues. The CDR3 DNA follows: TGTGCCAGCAGCCGTACCGGGACAGTAACCATCTCTGGGGCCAACGTCCTGACTTTC. Its translation: CASSRTGTVTISGANVLTF.

CDR3 coding DNA: TGCGCCAGCAGCCCTGACACCCAGGGTGGCTACACCTTC. It encodes CASSPDTQGGYTF. The chain links TRBV5-1 to TRBJ1-2; D perhaps matches TRBD1 (5 bases). Trimming took 4 bases from V and 7 from J, leaving 14 bases between them. Germline CDR1 SGHRS, CDR2 YFSETQ. This CDR3 contains 13 residues.

This clonotype is a singleton in its sample. This may be a read error: a much more frequent sequence differs by one nucleotide. Likely a read error: the CDR3 ends without its conserved phenylalanine or tryptophan. The chain couples TRBV20-1 to TRBJ1-2, with 12 bases fitting TRBD1. Per the germline V gene, CDR1 is DFQATT and CDR2 is SNEGSKA (reference sequence). This CDR3 has 14 residues. Unmatched junction bases numbered 3, after V lost 5 bases and J lost 2 bases. The CDR3 bases are TGCAGTGCTGCCGGGACAGGGGGCAACTATGGCTACACCCTC. Translation: CSAAGTGGNYGYTL.

This clonotype was counted at least ten times. The chain couples TRBV28 to TRBJ1-1, with TRBD1 identical over 7 bases. There are 17 residues in the CDR3. Germline trimming cut 6 bases from V and 0 bases from J; bases unmatched to any gene: 13. CDR1 and CDR2 from the germline V gene are MDHEN and SYDVKM. CDR3 sequence: CASSLPPQTGLNTEAFF. CDR3 sequence (DNA): TGTGCCAGCAGCTTACCCCCCCAGACAGGGCTGAACACTGAAGCTTTCTTT.

This clonotype was recorded at least ten times. The chain carries TRBV7-8 and TRBJ1-2; D is perhaps TRBD1 (5 bases). The CDR3 length is 14 residues. Germline V CDR1 and CDR2: SGHVS, FQNEAQ. The ends were cut back, 1 base at V and 5 bases at J, with 11 bases in the middle. CDR3 residues: CASSLDGGGYGYTF. The CDR3 DNA is TGTGCCAGCAGCTTAGATGGGGGGGGTTATGGCTACACCTTC.

This clonotype appeared a few times. Germline and junction disagree at one end, which may indicate a read error. V gene TRBV18 combines with J gene TRBJ2-5; D is uncertain. This CDR3 contains 13 residues. The germline CDR1 and CDR2 sequences are KGHSH and LQKENI. CDR3 in amino acids: CASSSPQEETQYF. CDR3 nucleotide sequence: TGTGCCAGCTCATCACCCCAAGAAGAGACCCAGTACTTC.

This clonotype was seen at least ten times. The CDR3 sequence: CASGRPMNTEAFF. The CDR3 DNA follows: TGTGCCAGCGGCAGACCGATGAACACTGAAGCTTTCTTT. The V and J genes are TRBV6-5 and TRBJ1-1; unclear D gene. Germline values: CDR1 MNHEY, CDR2 SVGAGI. V was clipped by 8 bases and J by 0 bases, with 10 bases between them. The CDR3 runs 13 residues.

This rearrangement joins TRBV3-1 to TRBJ2-2; 7 bases match TRBD2. CDR3 length: 14 residues. Trimming cost V 10 bases and J 2 bases; bases outside gene matches: 7. Germline-derived CDR1 and CDR2 are LGHDT and YNNKEL (reference sequence). Written as DNA, the CDR3 is TGTGCCACCCGGCTAGCGGTCAACACCGGGGAGCTGTTTTTT. Its protein product is CATRLAVNTGELFF.

The sample holds one count of this clonotype. Since a much larger clone is just one base distant, this may be a read error. The J gene is TRBJ2-7, the V gene TRBV6-1; the D gene is possibly TRBD1 (5 bases). Germline V gene lookup returns CDR1 MNHNS and CDR2 SASEGT. Trimming removed 2 bases from V and 3 bases from J, with 17 bases in between. The CDR3 length is 16 residues. Here the CDR3 reads CASSESWTLTFYEQYF. The DNA of the CDR3 is TGTGCCAGCAGTGAATCATGGACACTTACCTTCTACGAGCAGTACTTC.

The rearrangement uses TRBV12-3 or TRBV12-4 and TRBJ1-6; 7 bases are a match to TRBD1. The CDR3 loop spans 15 amino acids. V dropped 3 bases and J dropped 7; count of bases not matched to a gene: 6. CDR3: CASSFLLGQNSPLHF. The CDR3 coding sequence is TGTGCCAGCAGTTTCCTCCTGGGACAGAATTCACCCCTCCACTTT.

The chain uses TRBV6-1 and TRBJ1-5; D remains ambiguous. Germline V gives CDR1 MNHNS, CDR2 SASEGT. This CDR3 has 14 residues. The V and J ends lost 6 bases and 3 bases respectively, with 12 bases between them. The DNA for the CDR3 is TGTGCCAGCAGCTCCCCCGGGGACAATCAGCCCCAGCATTTT. Amino acids: CASSSPGDNQPQHF.